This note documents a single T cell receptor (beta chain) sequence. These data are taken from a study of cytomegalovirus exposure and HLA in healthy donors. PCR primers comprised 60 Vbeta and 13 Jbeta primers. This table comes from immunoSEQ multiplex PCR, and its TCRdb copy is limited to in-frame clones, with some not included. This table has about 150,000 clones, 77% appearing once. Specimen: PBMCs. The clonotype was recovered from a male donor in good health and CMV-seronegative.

In nucleotides, the CDR3 is TGTGCCAGCAGTGAAAATTTTGGGGGGGCAGATACGCAGTATTTT. Amino acid sequence: CASSENFGGADTQYF. The chain has TRBV6-1 and TRBJ2-3; 7 bases are shared with TRBD2. J lost 4 bases, V lost 2 bases, and 6 bases had no gene match. The CDR3 is made up of 15 amino acids. Per germline, CDR1 MNHNS and CDR2 SASEGT.